The sequence of this TCR beta chain was determined in a study of neurological immune-mediated disorders. This clonotype came up many times. The CDR3 loop spans 12 amino acids. V lost 0 bases and J 7 bases, leaving 9 bases between the germline ends. Germline assignment: CDR1 DFQATT and CDR2 SNEGSKA (reference sequence). From 2 million PBMCs stored at -80 C, the unsorted libraries were generated. One entry per CDR3 protein, called by TCRdb with MiXCR from the 5' RACE reads. The profile shows 55,000 to 70,000 distinct CDR3 sequences, roughly 4.9% of them singletons. The sequence derives from a human donor with multiple sclerosis. The donor label of this sample is uncertain. Sequenced sample: PBMCs. The V gene is TRBV20-1, the J gene TRBJ1-2; D gene uncertain. The CDR3 is CSARDVPLGYTF. The CDR3 nucleotides are TGCAGTGCTAGAGATGTGCCCCTTGGCTACACCTTC.